These T cell receptor beta chains were read from a single sample in a study of T cell repertoires in cytomegalovirus infection. TCRdb fed the reads into MiXCR, producing one record per CDR3 protein. The sample yields a few hundred thousand distinct CDR3 sequences, less than 9.5% seen once. The sample was PBMCs. The receptors originated from a human donor in good health (CMV status not recorded). Some clones in this sample may be carry-over from other donors' samples. CDR3s include the opening cysteine and the closing phenylalanine or tryptophan. The D gene is left open where the match is weak. Size tells how often a clone was seen (once, few, many) or the class of an expanded clone, and some rows leave it out.

DNA: TGTGCCAGCAGCTTAGGGGCAGTTAGCAATCAGCCCCAGCATTTT; CDR3: CASSLGAVSNQPQHF; V: TRBV7-2; J: TRBJ1-5; size: many; length: 15; D: .
DNA: TGCAGCGCTGGACGGGGACGGGCTTTCTTT; CDR3: CSAGRGRAFF; V: TRBV29-1; J: TRBJ1-1; size: many; length: 10; D: .
DNA: TGTGCCTGGAGTGCACTCGAGAGGACCTATGGCTACACCTTC; CDR3: CAWSALERTYGYTF; V: TRBV30; J: TRBJ1-2; size: .; length: 14; D: .
DNA: TGTGCCAGCAGTTGGGGGGGAAAGTCCCCACTTAGCAATCAGCCCCAGCATTTT; CDR3: CASSWGGKSPLSNQPQHF; V: TRBV28; J: TRBJ1-5; size: .; length: 18; D: .
DNA: TGTGCCAGCCAGGACCCCAATGAGCAGTTCTTC; CDR3: CASQDPNEQFF; V: TRBV6-2/TRBV6-3; J: TRBJ2-1; size: many; length: 11; D: .
DNA: TGTGCCAGCAGTTATCTCGGCGGATTGGAAGCTTTCTTT; CDR3: CASSYLGGLEAFF; V: TRBV6-1; J: TRBJ1-1; size: many; length: 13; D: .
DNA: TGTGCCAGCAGCCGGACAGGGGCTAATGAAAAACTGTTTTTT; CDR3: CASSRTGANEKLFF; V: TRBV3-1; J: TRBJ1-4; size: many; length: 14; D: TRBD1
DNA: TGTGCCAGCAGCTTAAGTCAGGGGGCGAAGGGCTACACCTTC; CDR3: CASSLSQGAKGYTF; V: TRBV7-9; J: TRBJ1-2; size: many; length: 14; D: TRBD1
DNA: TGCAACAGCAGGACAGGGGACTACGAGCAGTACTTC; CDR3: CNSRTGDYEQYF; V: TRBV29-1; J: TRBJ2-7; size: .; length: 12; D: TRBD1
DNA: TGTGCCAGCAGCTTATGGGGCTCCCCTAAGGATGAGCAGTTCTTC; CDR3: CASSLWGSPKDEQFF; V: TRBV7-2; J: TRBJ2-1; size: many; length: 15; D: .
DNA: TGTGCCAGCAGCTCTATCGGGACAGGGGGCTACGAGCAGTACTTC; CDR3: CASSSIGTGGYEQYF; V: TRBV12-3/TRBV12-4; J: TRBJ2-7; size: many; length: 15; D: TRBD1
DNA: TGTGCCAGCAGCTTATGGACAGGCGGGAGCACTGAAGCTTTCTTT; CDR3: CASSLWTGGSTEAFF; V: TRBV11-2; J: TRBJ1-1; size: many; length: 15; D: TRBD1
DNA: TGTGCCAGCACCCGTGGCACCGGGGAGCTGTTTTTT; CDR3: CASTRGTGELFF; V: TRBV6-5; J: TRBJ2-2; size: .; length: 12; D: .
DNA: TGTGCCAGCAGCCCGGAGGGGGCCTACGAGCAGTACTTC; CDR3: CASSPEGAYEQYF; V: TRBV7-9; J: TRBJ2-7; size: many; length: 13; D: .
DNA: TGTGCCAGCAGTGAAGAGGGACAGAACCTCTACGAGCAGTACTTC; CDR3: CASSEEGQNLYEQYF; V: TRBV2; J: TRBJ2-7; size: .; length: 15; D: TRBD1
DNA: TGTGCCAGCAGGACAGGAATCTACGAGCAGTACTTC; CDR3: CASRTGIYEQYF; V: TRBV7-2; J: TRBJ2-7; size: many; length: 12; D: .
DNA: TGTGCCAGCAGTTTCGGGGGACGAGAGTACTTC; CDR3: CASSFGGREYF; V: TRBV12-3/TRBV12-4; J: TRBJ2-7; size: few; length: 11; D: .
DNA: TGTGCCAGCACCTCCATTGGGCTAGACTACAATGAGCAGTTCTTC; CDR3: CASTSIGLDYNEQFF; V: TRBV2; J: TRBJ2-1; size: many; length: 15; D: .
DNA: TGTGCCAGCAGCGCGCTTAGAGGGAGGGGAAGCACTGAAGCTTTCTTT; CDR3: CASSALRGRGSTEAFF; V: TRBV7-2; J: TRBJ1-1; size: many; length: 16; D: .
DNA: TGTGCCAGCAGCCGCGGACAGGGAAGCTATGGCTACACCTTC; CDR3: CASSRGQGSYGYTF; V: TRBV7-2; J: TRBJ1-2; size: many; length: 14; D: TRBD1
DNA: TGTGCCAGCAGCTTACGTTTCTACGAGCAGTACTTC; CDR3: CASSLRFYEQYF; V: TRBV7-2; J: TRBJ2-7; size: many; length: 12; D: .
DNA: TGCAGTGGCTTCGAGTGGGAGACCCAGTACTTC; CDR3: CSGFEWETQYF; V: TRBV20-1; J: TRBJ2-5; size: many; length: 11; D: .
DNA: TGCAGTGCTAGAGATGTCCAGGGTCTTTATAATTCACCCCTCCACTTT; CDR3: CSARDVQGLYNSPLHF; V: TRBV20-1; J: TRBJ1-6; size: few; length: 16; D: .
DNA: TGTGCCAGTACCGTGACTAGCGTGGGGCTAGATACGCAGTATTTT; CDR3: CASTVTSVGLDTQYF; V: TRBV19; J: TRBJ2-3; size: few; length: 15; D: TRBD2
DNA: TGTGCCAGCAGCTTGACAACAGTTAACTATGGCTACACCTTC; CDR3: CASSLTTVNYGYTF; V: TRBV5-5; J: TRBJ1-2; size: once; length: 14; D: .
DNA: TGTGCCAGTAGTACCTTAATGGGGAACAATGAGCAGTTCTTC; CDR3: CASSTLMGNNEQFF; V: TRBV19; J: TRBJ2-1; size: few; length: 14; D: .
DNA: TGTGCCAGCAGTGAAGTAGGGCAGGGCGGCGAGCAGTACTTC; CDR3: CASSEVGQGGEQYF; V: TRBV2; J: TRBJ2-7; size: many; length: 14; D: .
DNA: TGCGCCAGCAGCTCCAAGAACCAGGTAGGAAGGACTGAAGCTTTCTTT; CDR3: CASSSKNQVGRTEAFF; V: TRBV5-1; J: TRBJ1-1; size: few; length: 16; D: .
DNA: TGCAGCGCACCCAGGGGGGCAGTGAGCACTGAAGCTTTCTTT; CDR3: CSAPRGAVSTEAFF; V: TRBV29-1; J: TRBJ1-1; size: .; length: 14; D: TRBD1
DNA: TGTGCCAGCAGTTTCTCGGAAGGGGTGAGGGAGACCCAGTACTTC; CDR3: CASSFSEGVRETQYF; V: TRBV28; J: TRBJ2-5; size: many; length: 15; D: .
DNA: TGCAGTGCTAGGGGAGGAGGAGGACTAGCGGGAGAAAGATACAATGAGCAGTTCTTC; CDR3: CSARGGGGLAGERYNEQFF; V: TRBV20-1; J: TRBJ2-1; size: many; length: 19; D: TRBD2
DNA: TGTGCCAGCACTCGACAGGGCGGTAGCAATCAGCCCCAGCATTTT; CDR3: CASTRQGGSNQPQHF; V: TRBV28; J: TRBJ1-5; size: .; length: 15; D: TRBD1
DNA: TGTGCCAGCAGCGGGGGAGGACACGAGCAGTACTTC; CDR3: CASSGGGHEQYF; V: TRBV7-2; J: TRBJ2-7; size: many; length: 12; D: .
DNA: TGTGCCAGCAGCTTAGGATTTACGACAGGCAATGAGCAGTTCTTC; CDR3: CASSLGFTTGNEQFF; V: TRBV7-2; J: TRBJ2-1; size: many; length: 15; D: .
DNA: TGCAGTGCTAGTATTGGCACGGACCTTTATGGCTACACCTTC; CDR3: CSASIGTDLYGYTF; V: TRBV20-1; J: TRBJ1-2; size: few; length: 14; D: .
DNA: TGTGCCAGCAGTTCAACCGGGACAGGGGAATTCACTGAAGCTTTCTTT; CDR3: CASSSTGTGEFTEAFF; V: TRBV28; J: TRBJ1-1; size: many; length: 16; D: TRBD1
DNA: TGTGCCAGCAGTACCCCTCGACAAGCTAACTATGGCTACACCTTC; CDR3: CASSTPRQANYGYTF; V: TRBV28; J: TRBJ1-2; size: .; length: 15; D: .
DNA: TGTGCCAGCAGGCCTGATGGCAATGAGCAGTTCTTC; CDR3: CASRPDGNEQFF; V: TRBV6-2/TRBV6-3; J: TRBJ2-1; size: .; length: 12; D: .
DNA: TGCAGTGCTAGACAGGGGGCTAATTCACCCCTCCACTTT; CDR3: CSARQGANSPLHF; V: TRBV20-1; J: TRBJ1-6; size: .; length: 13; D: TRBD1
DNA: TGTGCCAGCATGCGGGGCAGCACAGATACGCAGTATTTT; CDR3: CASMRGSTDTQYF; V: TRBV28; J: TRBJ2-3; size: .; length: 13; D: .
DNA: TGTGCCAGCAGCTTAGTGCTAGCGGGGGTCTACAATGAGCAGTTCTTC; CDR3: CASSLVLAGVYNEQFF; V: TRBV7-2; J: TRBJ2-1; size: many; length: 16; D: TRBD2
DNA: TGTGCCACCAGCAGAGATCGGACAGGGAGTGTCTACACCTTC; CDR3: CATSRDRTGSVYTF; V: TRBV15; J: TRBJ1-2; size: few; length: 14; D: TRBD1
DNA: TGTGCCAGCAGTGAAAATCAGGCTCAACTTAATGAAAAACTGTTTTTT; CDR3: CASSENQAQLNEKLFF; V: TRBV6-1; J: TRBJ1-4; size: many; length: 16; D: .
DNA: TGTGCCAGCACCGGACAGGGGGCGCAAGCTTTCTTT; CDR3: CASTGQGAQAFF; V: TRBV6-5; J: TRBJ1-1; size: few; length: 12; D: TRBD1
DNA: TGTGCCAGCAGCCCGGATCGGACAGCTATGAACACTGAAGCTTTCTTT; CDR3: CASSPDRTAMNTEAFF; V: TRBV7-2; J: TRBJ1-1; size: many; length: 16; D: .
DNA: TGTGCCAGCAGCTTACGGTTAGCGGGGGACGACAATGAGCAGTTCTTC; CDR3: CASSLRLAGDDNEQFF; V: TRBV7-8; J: TRBJ2-1; size: many; length: 16; D: TRBD2
DNA: TGCGCCAGCAGCCAACAGGGGGCGCCTTTGAATTCACCCCTCCACTTT; CDR3: CASSQQGAPLNSPLHF; V: TRBV4-3; J: TRBJ1-6; size: many; length: 16; D: TRBD1
DNA: TGCAGTGCTAGAGGGGGACAGGCCAATCAGCCCCAGCATTTT; CDR3: CSARGGQANQPQHF; V: TRBV20-1; J: TRBJ1-5; size: many; length: 14; D: TRBD1